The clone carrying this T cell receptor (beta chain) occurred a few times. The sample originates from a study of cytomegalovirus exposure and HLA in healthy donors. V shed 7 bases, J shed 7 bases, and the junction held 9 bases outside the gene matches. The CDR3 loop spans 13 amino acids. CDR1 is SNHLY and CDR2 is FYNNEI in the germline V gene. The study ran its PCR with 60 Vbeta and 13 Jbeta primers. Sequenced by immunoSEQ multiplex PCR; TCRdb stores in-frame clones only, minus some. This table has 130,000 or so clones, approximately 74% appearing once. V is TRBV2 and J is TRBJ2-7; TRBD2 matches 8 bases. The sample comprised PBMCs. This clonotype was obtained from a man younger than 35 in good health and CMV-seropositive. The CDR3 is CASTGGPLAEQYF. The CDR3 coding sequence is TGTGCCAGCACGGGGGGGCCTCTGGCTGAGCAGTACTTC.